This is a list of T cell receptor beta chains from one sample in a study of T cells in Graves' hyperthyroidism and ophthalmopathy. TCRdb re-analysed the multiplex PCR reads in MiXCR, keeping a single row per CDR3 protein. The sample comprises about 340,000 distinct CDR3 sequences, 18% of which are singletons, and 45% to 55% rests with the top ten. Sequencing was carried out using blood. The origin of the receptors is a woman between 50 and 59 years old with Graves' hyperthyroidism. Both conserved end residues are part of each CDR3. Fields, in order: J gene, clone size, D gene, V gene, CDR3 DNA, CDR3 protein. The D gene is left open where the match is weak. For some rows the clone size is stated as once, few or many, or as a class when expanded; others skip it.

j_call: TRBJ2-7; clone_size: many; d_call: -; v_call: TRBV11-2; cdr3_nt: TGTGCCAGCAGCTCCGAGTCCGGGATCCCCCTCTACGGGCAGTACTTC; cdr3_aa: CASSSESGIPLYGQYF
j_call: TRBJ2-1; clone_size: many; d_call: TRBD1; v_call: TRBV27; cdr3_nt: TGTGCCAGCAGTTTTCGGGACAGCGACAATGAGCAGTTCTTC; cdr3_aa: CASSFRDSDNEQFF
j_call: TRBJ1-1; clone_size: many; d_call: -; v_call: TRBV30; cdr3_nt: TGTGCCTGGAGTGTCTTGGGACTCGACACTGAAGCTTTCTTT; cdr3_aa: CAWSVLGLDTEAFF
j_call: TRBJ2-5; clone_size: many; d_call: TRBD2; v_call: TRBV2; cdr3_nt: TGTGCCAGCAGTGGGACTAGCGGTTTCCAAGAGACCCAGTACTTC; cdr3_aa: CASSGTSGFQETQYF
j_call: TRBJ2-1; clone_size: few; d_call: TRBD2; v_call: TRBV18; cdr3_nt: TGTGCCAGCTCACCAGATCGGGGGGTCTCAAATGAGCAGTTCTTC; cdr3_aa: CASSPDRGVSNEQFF
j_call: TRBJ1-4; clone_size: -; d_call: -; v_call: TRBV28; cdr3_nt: TGTGCCAGCAGTCACGGACAATATAATGAAAAACTGTTTTTT; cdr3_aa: CASSHGQYNEKLFF
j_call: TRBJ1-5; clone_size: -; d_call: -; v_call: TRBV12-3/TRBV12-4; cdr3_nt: TGTGCCAGCAGTTCTGCAGATAGCAATCAGCCCCAGCATTTT; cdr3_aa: CASSSADSNQPQHF
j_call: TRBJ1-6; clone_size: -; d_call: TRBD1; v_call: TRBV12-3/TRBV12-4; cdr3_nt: TGTGCCAGCAGGCTCGGGACAGGGAATTCACCCCTCCACTTT; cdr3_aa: CASRLGTGNSPLHF
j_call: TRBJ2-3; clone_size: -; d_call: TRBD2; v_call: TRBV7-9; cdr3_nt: TGTGCCAGCAGCTTAGCGGCGGGCGGGAGTACAGATACGCAGTATTTT; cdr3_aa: CASSLAAGGSTDTQYF
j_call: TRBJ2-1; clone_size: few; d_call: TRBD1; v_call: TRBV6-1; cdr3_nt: TGTGCCAGCAGTGAAATCCGTCAGGGGGCTCAAGCACATGAGCAGTTCTTC; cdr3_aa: CASSEIRQGAQAHEQFF
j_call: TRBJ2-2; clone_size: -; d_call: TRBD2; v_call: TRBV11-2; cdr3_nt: TGTGCCAGCAGCTTAGAACCCGCGCTAGCGGGGGGATCGAACACCGGGGAGCTGTTTTTT; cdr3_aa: CASSLEPALAGGSNTGELFF
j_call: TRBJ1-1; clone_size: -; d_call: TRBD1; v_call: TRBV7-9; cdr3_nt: TGTGCCAGCAGCCCGAGACAGGGTGTGACTGAAGCTTTCTTT; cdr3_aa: CASSPRQGVTEAFF
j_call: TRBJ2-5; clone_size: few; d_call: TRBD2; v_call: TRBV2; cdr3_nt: TGTGCCAGCAGTGAAGCTTCCGGGGGGGCGAAGACCCAGTACTTC; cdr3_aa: CASSEASGGAKTQYF
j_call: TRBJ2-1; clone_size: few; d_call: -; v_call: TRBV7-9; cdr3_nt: TGTGCCAGCAGCAGGGACTTATTAACCTACAATGAGCAGTTCTTC; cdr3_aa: CASSRDLLTYNEQFF
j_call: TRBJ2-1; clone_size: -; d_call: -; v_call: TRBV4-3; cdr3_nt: TGCGCCAGCAGCCAGGCAGTTGCCTACAATGAGCAGTTCTTC; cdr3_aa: CASSQAVAYNEQFF
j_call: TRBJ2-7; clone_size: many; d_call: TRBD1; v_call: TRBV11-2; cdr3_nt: TGTGCCAGCAGCTCGACCGGGACAGGGGACCTTTTGGGGCAGTACTTC; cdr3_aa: CASSSTGTGDLLGQYF